This TCR beta chain is from a study of spatial heterogeneity in lung cancer. Study details: The study consistently detected more beta-chain than alpha-chain sequences.

Stated time point: sample taken at primary tumor resection. Extraction of whole RNA from tumor, nontumor lung or frozen PBMC preceded unsorted sequencing. Every TCR cDNA molecule carried a tag that served as a unique molecular identifier. TCRdb reprocessed the 5' RACE reads with MiXCR, giving one entry per CDR3 protein. This table holds around 92,000 distinct CDR3 sequences, 12% found once. Trimming took off 5 bases at V and 4 bases at J, with 18 bases between the two ends. The germline V gene encodes CDR1 SGHTA and CDR2 FQGNSA. CDR3 length: 16 residues. Sample: PBMCs, taken at surgery. The clonotype originates from a male donor with early-stage non-small cell lung cancer. The chain combines TRBV7-2 with TRBJ1-3, with D possibly matching TRBD1 (6 bases). CDR3 in DNA: TGTGCCAGCAGCCCCCAAGGGGGGGGCGTCGGAAACACCATATATTTT. Its translation is CASSPQGGGVGNTIYF.